The following is a TCR beta chain sequence with its context. V lost 0 bases, J lost 0 bases, and 9 bases lay in between. CDR1 and CDR2 from the germline V gene are KGHSY and FQNENV. CDR3 length equals 16 residues. This specimen belongs to a study of blood T cell repertoires in COVID-19. About the research overall: Sample material is recorded as cDNA or gDNA derived from T cells, B-cell-depleted T cells, or PBMCs.

The table came from immunoSEQ multiplex PCR; TCRdb's copy has only in-frame clones and leaves some out. Altogether around 180,000 clones are present, 80% to 90% being singletons, with the ten largest covering about 12%. This TCR came from an elderly woman with COVID-19, enrolled during active disease. This rearrangement joins TRBV16 to TRBJ1-5; D not resolved. The specimen sequenced was peripheral blood. The CDR3 protein is CASSQSAGISNQPQHF. CDR3 sequence (DNA): TGTGCCAGCAGCCAATCGGCGGGGATTAGCAATCAGCCCCAGCATTTT.